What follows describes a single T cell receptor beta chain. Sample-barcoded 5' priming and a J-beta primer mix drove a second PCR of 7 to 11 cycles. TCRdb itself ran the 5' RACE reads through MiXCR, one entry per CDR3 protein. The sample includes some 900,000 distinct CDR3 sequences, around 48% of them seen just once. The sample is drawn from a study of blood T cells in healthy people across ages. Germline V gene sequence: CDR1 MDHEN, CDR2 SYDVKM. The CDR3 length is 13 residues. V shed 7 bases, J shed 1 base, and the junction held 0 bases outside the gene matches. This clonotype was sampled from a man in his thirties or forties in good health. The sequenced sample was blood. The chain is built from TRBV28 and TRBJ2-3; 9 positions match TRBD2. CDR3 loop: CASIAGGTDTQYF. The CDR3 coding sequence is TGTGCCAGCATAGCGGGGGGCACAGATACGCAGTATTTT.